These 24 T cell receptor beta chains originate from one sample sequenced in a study of beta chain features in type 1 diabetes. The isolated RNA, all of it, was reverse transcribed, so expressed TCRB transcripts were what got sequenced. TCRdb's copy holds only in-frame clones and misses some; the assay was immunoSEQ multiplex PCR. This sample carries 500,000 to 700,000 clones, roughly 16% of them seen once, and the ten largest clones take about 0.097%. The specimen sequenced was naive CD4+ T cells from blood. Receptors were obtained from a man younger than 35 in good health.

This clone has just a few counts. The genes are TRBV9 and TRBJ2-5; a possible D gene is TRBD2 (5 bases). V was cut by 0 bases and J by 5 bases, with 11 bases left in between. The CDR3 loop spans 14 amino acids. Germline V gene sequence: CDR1 SGDLS, CDR2 YYNGEE. CDR3 loop: CASSVAPRAETQYF. DNA for the CDR3: TGTGCCAGCAGCGTAGCTCCGAGGGCTGAGACCCAGTACTTC. The entire variable domain, with the rest obtained from reference TRBV9 and TRBJ2-5, is as follows: DSGVTQTPKHLITATGQRVTLRCSPRSGDLSVYWYQQSLDQGLQFLIQYYNGEERAKGNILERFSAQQFPDLHSELNLSSLELGDSALYFCASSVAPRAETQYFGPGTRLLVL.

The V gene is TRBV29-1, the J gene TRBJ1-2; no firm D call. The CDR3 has 14 amino acids. Germline assignment: CDR1 SQVTM and CDR2 ANQGSEA. V was pared by 7 bases and J by 8 bases, with 23 bases between. The CDR3 is CSATSTTVSLGYTF. DNA for the CDR3: TGCAGCGCCACCTCGACCACCGTTTCCCTCGGCTACACCTTC.

This clone was picked up a small number of times. The chain recombines TRBV9 with TRBJ1-4; D might be TRBD1 (5 bases). V lost 4 bases to trimming and J lost 3 bases, with 13 bases between them. The CDR3 totals 15 residues. Germline V gene data show CDR1 as SGDLS and CDR2 as YYNGEE. The CDR3 sequence: CASSPTGQPNEKLFF. The CDR3, as DNA: TGTGCCAGCAGCCCCACGGGGCAGCCTAATGAAAAACTGTTTTTT.

This clone was counted only a few times. J is TRBJ2-7 and V is TRBV19, with 8 bases lining up with TRBD1. Germline V gene lookup returns CDR1 LNHDA and CDR2 SQIVND (reference sequence). The V segment lost 5 bases and the J segment 3 bases; nucleotides outside the gene matches: 6. The CDR3 runs 14 residues. The CDR3 coding sequence is TGTGCCAGTAGTCACCGGGACAGGCGCTACGAGCAGTACTTC. Its translation is CASSHRDRRYEQYF.

This clone was counted a few times. The V call is TRBV18, the J call TRBJ1-6; perhaps TRBD1 as D (6 bases). Trimming took off 1 base at V and 3 bases at J, with 10 bases between the two ends. The germline CDR1 and CDR2 sequences are KGHSH and LQKENI. The CDR3 is 16 residues long. CDR3 amino acids: CASSPQEQGYNSPLHF. The CDR3 DNA follows: TGTGCCAGCTCACCACAAGAACAGGGCTATAATTCACCCCTCCACTTT.

This clone was seen only a few times. This chain links TRBV5-1 with TRBJ2-5; 7 bases are a match to TRBD1. The V segment lost 4 bases and the J segment 1 base; nucleotides outside the gene matches: 7. Per the germline V gene, CDR1 is SGHRS and CDR2 is YFSETQ. The CDR3 has 15 residues. CDR3 DNA sequence: TGCGCCAGCAGCGTAGGTGGGACAGTCCAAGAGACCCAGTACTTC. As protein: CASSVGGTVQETQYF.

The J gene is TRBJ2-7, the V gene TRBV7-2, with D hard to call. Trimming shortened V by 7 bases and J by 0 bases, and 10 bases separated the two germline ends. There are 13 residues in the CDR3. In germline, CDR1 is SGHTA, CDR2 FQGNSA. The CDR3 nucleotides read TGTGCCAGCAACCCGGGTTTCTCCTACGAGCAGTACTTC. Translating it yields CASNPGFSYEQYF.

Only a few counts were recorded for this clone. V gene TRBV7-2 combines with J gene TRBJ2-7; D is unresolved. V dropped 1 base and J dropped 11 bases, with 9 bases sitting between them. This CDR3 is 11 amino acids long. Germline V CDR1 and CDR2: SGHTA, FQGNSA. CDR3 in amino acids: CASSLGPTKYF. In DNA, the CDR3 is TGTGCCAGCAGCTTAGGACCGACAAAGTACTTC.

This clone has only a few counts. The V call is TRBV18, the J call TRBJ2-7; unclear D gene. The CDR3 sequence is 12 residues long. Trimming shortened V by 3 bases and J by 4 bases, and 7 bases separated the two germline ends. The germline gives CDR1 KGHSH, CDR2 LQKENI. The CDR3: CASSPSMYEQYF. In DNA form, the CDR3 reads TGTGCCAGCTCACCTTCCATGTACGAGCAGTACTTC.

This clone was picked up many times. This chain links TRBV13 with TRBJ1-6; 7 bases line up with TRBD1. From germline, CDR1 is PRHDT and CDR2 FYEKMQ (reference sequence). V shed 2 bases and J 7 bases; nucleotides not matched to a gene: 2. CDR3 length: 14 residues. CDR3 nucleotide sequence: TGTGCCAGCAGCTTACAGGGGGACAATTCACCCCTCCACTTT. Encoded protein: CASSLQGDNSPLHF.

In this sample, this clone turned up a few times. The CDR3 loop is CSVSRDRGFRGANVLTF. As DNA, the CDR3 is TGCAGCGTCTCCCGGGACAGGGGGTTCCGTGGGGCCAACGTCCTGACTTTC. V usage is TRBV29-1 and J usage is TRBJ2-6, with 11 bases lining up with TRBD1. The CDR3 runs to 17 residues. Germline V gives CDR1 SQVTM, CDR2 ANQGSEA. Germline trimming cut 6 bases from V and 3 bases from J; bases unmatched to any gene: 10.

This rearrangement joins TRBV28 to TRBJ2-7; 13 bases are a match to TRBD2. The CDR3 has 19 residues. Germline V gene lookup returns CDR1 MDHEN and CDR2 SYDVKM. V lost 5 bases to trimming and J lost 3 bases; unmatched junction nucleotides: 16. CDR3 amino acids: CASSPWGTSGKKGLYEQYF. CDR3 nucleotide sequence: TGTGCCAGCAGTCCATGGGGGACTAGCGGGAAAAAAGGCCTCTACGAGCAGTACTTC. The variable domain in full, completed from reference TRBV28 and TRBJ2-7, reads DVKVTQSSRYLVKRTGEKVFLECVQDMDHENMFWYRQDPGLGLRLIYFSYDVKMKEKGDIPEGYSVSREKKERFSLILESASTNQTSMYLCASSPWGTSGKKGLYEQYFGPGTRLTVT.

This clone has only a few counts. This CDR3 is CASSAPLSYEQYF. The CDR3 DNA is TGTGCCAGTAGTGCGCCCCTTTCCTACGAGCAGTACTTC. V gene TRBV19 combines with J gene TRBJ2-7; D not resolved. CDR1 is LNHDA and CDR2 is SQIVND in the germline V gene (reference sequence). The CDR3 is 13 amino acids. V lost 5 bases and J 1 base, leaving 9 bases between the germline ends. The full variable domain, in which reference TRBV19 and TRBJ2-7 provide the parts outside the CDR3, is DGGITQSPKYLFRKEGQNVTLSCEQNLNHDAMYWYRQDPGQGLRLIYYSQIVNDFQKGDIAEGYSVSREKKESFPLTVTSAQKNPTAFYLCASSAPLSYEQYFGPGTRLTVT.

This clone was counted only a few times. Distinct nucleotide sequences in the sample also encode this CDR3. The gene calls are TRBV9 and TRBJ2-1; D gene ambiguous. The V gene's germline CDR1 is SGDLS and CDR2 YYNGEE. V was shortened by 2 bases and J by 0 bases, with 3 bases between the two germline ends. The CDR3 is 13 residues long. The CDR3: CASSVDSYNEQFF. For the CDR3, the DNA is TGTGCCAGCAGCGTCGACTCCTACAATGAGCAGTTCTTC.

The chain employs TRBV10-3 and TRBJ2-7; D is perhaps TRBD1 (6 bases). V dropped 0 bases and J dropped 3 bases, with 12 bases sitting between them. Germline V CDR1 and CDR2: ENHRY, SYGVKD. The CDR3 length is 15 residues. CDR3 DNA sequence: TGTGCCATCAGTGAGTCGTGGCAGGGGAACTACGAGCAGTACTTC. It translates to CAISESWQGNYEQYF.

This chain links TRBV6-6 with TRBJ2-7, with TRBD1 matching 7 bases. With 10 bases clipped from V and 0 bases from J, the junction kept 12 bases outside the gene matches. The CDR3 sequence is 15 residues long. CDR1 and CDR2 from the germline V gene are MNHNY and SVGAGI (reference sequence). The DNA for the CDR3 is TGTGCCACCAACTGGAGACAGGGACCCTCCTACGAGCAGTACTTC. Translated, it gives CATNWRQGPSYEQYF.

This clone appeared a few times. CDR3 protein: CASSLTALLAKNIQYF. The CDR3 region has the DNA TGTGCCAGCAGCTTAACCGCCCTTCTAGCCAAAAACATTCAGTACTTC. The rearrangement links TRBV7-2 to TRBJ2-4; no clear D gene. Germline CDR1 and CDR2: SGHTA and FQGNSA. Deletions cut 2 bases from V and 0 bases from J, with 11 bases between. The CDR3 sequence is 16 residues long.

V is TRBV28 and J is TRBJ2-1; 7 bases agree with TRBD2. From germline, CDR1 is MDHEN and CDR2 SYDVKM. Losses at the gene ends were 7 bases for V and 9 bases for J; bases not matched to a gene: 6. The CDR3 is made up of 12 amino acids. This CDR3 reads CASISSGFEQFF. The CDR3 DNA sequence: TGTGCCAGCATCTCTAGCGGCTTTGAGCAGTTCTTC.

This clone was seen only a few times. V usage is TRBV27 and J usage is TRBJ2-1; D may match TRBD1 or TRBD2 (5 bases each). This CDR3 has 15 residues. The V gene lost 3 bases and the J gene lost 5 bases, with 14 bases spanning the gap. The germline gives CDR1 MNHEY, CDR2 SMNVEV (reference sequence). CDR3 region: CASSFRVRGHNEQFF. The DNA of the CDR3 is TGTGCCAGCAGTTTTCGGGTCCGGGGCCACAATGAGCAGTTCTTC.

V usage is TRBV9 and J usage is TRBJ2-1, with TRBD2 matching 9 bases. This CDR3 is built from 18 residues. The trim removed 0 bases at V and 7 bases at J, leaving 14 bases unmatched. Germline CDR1 SGDLS, CDR2 YYNGEE. CDR3 coding DNA: TGTGCCAGCAGCGTAGGCATGAGCGGGAGGACGCCGGGGAATGAGCAGTTCTTC. It translates to CASSVGMSGRTPGNEQFF.

The chain employs TRBV6-6 and TRBJ2-3, with 8 bases lining up with TRBD1. The CDR3 consists of 14 residues. Germline V gene sequence: CDR1 MNHNY, CDR2 SVGAGI (reference sequence). Trimming took 10 bases from V and 3 from J; bases not matched to a gene: 9. Written as DNA, the CDR3 is TGTGCCACCAGACCAGGACAGGGAACAGATACGCAGTATTTT. Amino acids: CATRPGQGTDTQYF.

The chain combines TRBV9 with TRBJ1-2, with D maybe TRBD1 (6 bases). V lost 0 bases and J lost 4, with 13 bases in between. Looked up from germline, CDR1 is SGDLS and CDR2 is YYNGEE. This CDR3 is built from 15 residues. Written as DNA, the CDR3 is TGTGCCAGCAGCGTAGGACTGACAGGTCTCTATGGCTACACCTTC. Translated: CASSVGLTGLYGYTF.

This clone has a handful of counts. This chain connects TRBV28 to TRBJ2-5, with unresolved D. The CDR3 is 14 residues long. The germline CDR1 and CDR2 sequences are MDHEN and SYDVKM. V was cut by 10 bases and J by 0 bases, with 15 bases left in between. The CDR3: CATRRWSHQETQYF. The CDR3 coding sequence is TGTGCCACCCGCAGATGGAGTCACCAAGAGACCCAGTACTTC.

This clone was seen a few times. The chain employs TRBV5-6 and TRBJ2-3; no reliable D call. Trimming shortened V by 6 bases and J by 4 bases, and 12 bases separated the two germline ends. The germline gives CDR1 SGHDT, CDR2 YYEEEE. The CDR3 has 13 residues. The CDR3: CASIGDWADTQYF. The CDR3 coding sequence is TGTGCCAGCATTGGGGATTGGGCAGATACGCAGTATTTT.